This paragraph covers one TCR beta chain sequence. The antigen remains unidentified. Primers: 60 Vbeta forward and 13 Jbeta reverse. Only in-frame clones appear in the TCRdb table, and some are missing; sequencing was by immunoSEQ multiplex PCR. The table records fewer than 120,000 clones, about 90% of them present only once. Trimming cost V 4 bases and J 5 bases; bases outside gene matches: 5. Germline V gene data show CDR1 as SGHRS and CDR2 as YFSETQ. The CDR3 length is 15 residues. These data come from a study of cytomegalovirus exposure and HLA in healthy donors. On the study more broadly: Findings of an earlier analysis included some 120 million unique TCR beta sequences from roughly 200 million T cells. Study results and limitations: Most of the TCR beta V segments (in an earlier analysis) were productive either about 90% or about 30% of the time. The authors judged a highly shared variant cluster likely a sequencing artifact. V- and J-gene trimming of TCR beta was linked (in a later analysis) to a missense DCLRE1C variant.

Source material: PBMCs. The J gene is TRBJ1-4, the V gene TRBV5-1; the match to TRBD1 covers 10 bases. The receptor comes from a middle-aged man in good health and CMV-seronegative. Here the CDR3 DNA reads TGCGCCAGCAGCGATTCGGGACAGGGGAATGAAAAACTGTTTTTT. Its translation is CASSDSGQGNEKLFF.